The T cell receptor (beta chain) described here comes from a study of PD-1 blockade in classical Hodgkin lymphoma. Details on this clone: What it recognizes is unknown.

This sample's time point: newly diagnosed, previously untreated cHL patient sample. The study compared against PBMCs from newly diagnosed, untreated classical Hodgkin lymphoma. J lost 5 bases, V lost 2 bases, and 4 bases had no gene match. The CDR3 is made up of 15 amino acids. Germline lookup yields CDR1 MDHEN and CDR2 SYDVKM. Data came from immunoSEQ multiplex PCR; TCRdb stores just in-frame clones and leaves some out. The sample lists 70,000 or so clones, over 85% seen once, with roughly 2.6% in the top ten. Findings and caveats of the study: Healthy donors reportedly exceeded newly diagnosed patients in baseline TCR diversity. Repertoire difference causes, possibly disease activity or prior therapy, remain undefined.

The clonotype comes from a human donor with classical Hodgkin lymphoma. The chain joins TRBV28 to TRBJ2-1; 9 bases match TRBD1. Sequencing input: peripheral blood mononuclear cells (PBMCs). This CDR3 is CASSLGDRDNNEQFF. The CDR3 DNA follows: TGTGCCAGCAGTTTAGGGGACAGGGATAACAATGAGCAGTTCTTC.